The 19 T cell receptor beta chains below all came from one sample that was sequenced in a study of T cell responses to AZD1222 COVID-19 vaccine. Assay used: immunoSEQ multiplex PCR; TCRdb lists only in-frame clones, some missing. Of roughly 150,000 clones listed, around 90% are singletons. This material consisted of peripheral blood, taken on day 0 of AZD1222 vaccination. Receptors originate from an adult in good health.

The genes are TRBV6-5 and TRBJ2-1, with D perhaps being TRBD1 or TRBD2 (6 bases each). Between the trimmed V and J ends, which lost 9 bases and 7 bases, there was a span of 13 bases. The CDR3 sequence is 12 residues long. Germline assignment: CDR1 MNHEY and CDR2 SVGAGI. The CDR3 spells CASLTGANEQFF. DNA for the CDR3: TGTGCCAGTCTAACGGGGGCGAATGAGCAGTTCTTC.

V and J are TRBV30 and TRBJ1-1; 11 nucleotides align to TRBD1. This CDR3 has 15 residues. From germline, CDR1 is GTSNPN and CDR2 SVGIG (reference sequence). Trimming at V came to 6 bases and at J to 4 bases, leaving 10 bases not matched to a gene. The chain's CDR3 is CACHPGQGAFTEAFF. The CDR3 DNA follows: TGTGCCTGCCATCCTGGACAGGGGGCTTTCACTGAAGCTTTCTTT.

The rearrangement uses TRBV27 and TRBJ2-1; 13 bases align to TRBD2. This CDR3 is built from 17 residues. The germline CDR1 and CDR2 sequences are MNHEY and SMNVEV (reference sequence). J gave up 8 bases and V 3 bases, and 10 bases lay outside the gene matches. The CDR3 protein is CASSLGTSGAAGDEQFF. The CDR3 bases are TGTGCCAGCAGTTTGGGGACTAGCGGGGCCGCCGGTGATGAGCAGTTCTTC.

On this clone itself: The junction shows a germline mismatch at one end, possibly a read error. The chain carries TRBV4-1 and TRBJ2-7; 7 positions match TRBD2. This CDR3 is 15 amino acids long. In germline, CDR1 is MGHRA, CDR2 YSYEKL. The DNA for the CDR3 is TGCGTCAGCAGCCAAGAGCGGGGCCCCAATGCGGAGCAGTACTTC. It translates to CVSSQERGPNAEQYF.

The V and J genes are TRBV2 and TRBJ2-7, with 9 bases that match TRBD1. Per the germline V gene, CDR1 is SNHLY and CDR2 is FYNNEI. V lost 4 bases, J lost 3 bases, and 4 bases stayed unmatched. The CDR3 runs to 14 residues. The chain's CDR3 is CASSGGTGNYEQYF. The DNA of the CDR3 is TGTGCCAGCAGTGGCGGGACAGGGAACTACGAGCAGTACTTC.

The rearrangement links TRBV11-2 to TRBJ2-1, with D perhaps TRBD2 (5 bases). The germline V gene encodes CDR1 SGHAT and CDR2 FQNNGV. V dropped 3 bases and J dropped 2 bases, with 14 bases sitting between them. The CDR3 length is 16 residues. DNA of the CDR3: TGTGCCAGCAGCTTCACCCCAGCGGAGCCCTACAATGAGCAGTTCTTC. This encodes CASSFTPAEPYNEQFF.

The chain has TRBV7-2 and TRBJ1-3; TRBD1 might be the D (6 bases). From germline, CDR1 is SGHTA and CDR2 FQGNSA. The CDR3 totals 16 residues. V lost 3 bases to trimming and J lost 1 base, with 13 bases between them. In DNA form, the CDR3 reads TGTGCCAGCAGCTTTACGGGGGCCCTGTCTGGAAACACCATATATTTT. Its translation is CASSFTGALSGNTIYF. The full variable domain, rest sourced from reference TRBV7-2 and TRBJ1-3, is GAGVSQSPSNKVTEKGKDVELRCDPISGHTALYWYRQSLGQGLEFLIYFQGNSAPDKSGLPSDRFSAERTGGSVSTLTIQRTQQEDSAVYLCASSFTGALSGNTIYFGEGSWLTVV.

This clone has a handful of counts. This chain joins TRBV5-5 and TRBJ2-7; D is unresolved. V was pared by 0 bases and J by 5 bases, with 3 bases between. CDR1 and CDR2 from the germline V gene are SGHKS and YYEKEE (reference sequence). This CDR3 is built from 11 residues. The CDR3 sequence is CASSLEDEQYF. In nucleotides, the CDR3 is TGTGCCAGCAGCTTGGAGGACGAGCAGTACTTC.

This clone was picked up a small number of times. J is TRBJ2-1 and V is TRBV28; 10 bases line up with TRBD1. The CDR3 has 15 residues. The V and J ends lost 10 bases and 7 bases, in that order; junction bases with no gene match: 13. The germline gives CDR1 MDHEN, CDR2 SYDVKM. Here the CDR3 reads CAILKGQGISNEQFF. In DNA, the CDR3 is TGTGCCATCCTAAAGGGACAGGGGATATCAAATGAGCAGTTCTTC.

The J gene is TRBJ1-2, the V gene TRBV29-1; 9 bases match TRBD1. Germline trimming cut 5 bases from V and 3 bases from J; bases unmatched to any gene: 7. The CDR3 totals 14 residues. The germline CDR1 and CDR2 sequences are SQVTM and ANQGSEA. The DNA for the CDR3 is TGCAGCGTTTCCCGGGACAGGGTGTACTATGGCTACACCTTC. It specifies CSVSRDRVYYGYTF. The entire variable domain, with the rest obtained from reference TRBV29-1 and TRBJ1-2, is as follows: SAVISQKPSRDICQRGTSLTIQCQVDSQVTMMFWYRQQPGQSLTLIATANQGSEATYESGFVIDKFPISRPNLTFSTLTVSNMSPEDSSIYLCSVSRDRVYYGYTFGSGTRLTVV.

This rearrangement joins TRBV27 to TRBJ2-7; 8 nucleotides line up with TRBD1. V shed 1 base, J shed 5 bases, and the junction held 4 bases outside the gene matches. Germline V gene data show CDR1 as MNHEY and CDR2 as SMNVEV (reference sequence). The CDR3 has 14 amino acids. The CDR3 coding sequence is TGTGCCAGCAGTTTATTTGACAGGGGCCACGAGCAGTACTTC. Translated: CASSLFDRGHEQYF.

The gene calls are TRBV4-1 and TRBJ2-1; D is ambiguous. Germline CDR1 MGHRA, CDR2 YSYEKL. The CDR3 totals 13 residues. The V end was cut by 0 bases, the J end by 7 bases, with 7 bases between. This chain's CDR3 is CASSQEPHNEQFF. The CDR3 region has the DNA TGCGCCAGCAGCCAAGAACCGCATAATGAGCAGTTCTTC.

This chain links TRBV27 with TRBJ1-1, with 8 positions matching TRBD1. With V trimmed by 3 bases and J by 2 bases, 5 bases remained unmatched. CDR3 length: 15 residues. Per the germline V gene, CDR1 is MNHEY and CDR2 is SMNVEV (reference sequence). The chain's CDR3 is CASSFKTGANTEAFF. The DNA of the CDR3 is TGTGCCAGCAGTTTCAAGACAGGGGCTAACACTGAAGCTTTCTTT.

The V call is TRBV28, the J call TRBJ1-2; no definite D call. Trimming took 5 bases from V and 8 from J, leaving 12 bases between them. This CDR3 is built from 12 residues. Germline CDR1 reads MDHEN; CDR2 reads SYDVKM. CDR3 region: CASSPPGRGYTF. CDR3 bases: TGTGCCAGCAGTCCACCTGGGAGGGGCTACACCTTC.

This clone was found once. This chain connects TRBV6-6 to TRBJ2-1, with TRBD1 matching over 10 bases. V was clipped by 4 bases and J by 7 bases; unmatched bases: 10. The CDR3 length is 16 residues. Germline assignment: CDR1 MNHNY and CDR2 SVGAGI (reference sequence). CDR3 residues: CASSSMRQGARNEQFF. The CDR3 DNA sequence: TGTGCCAGCAGTTCCATGCGACAGGGGGCGCGGAATGAGCAGTTCTTC.

J is TRBJ2-7 and V is TRBV7-9, with 10 bases that match TRBD1. V shed 2 bases, J shed 4 bases, and the junction held 14 bases outside the gene matches. Per germline, CDR1 SEHNR and CDR2 FQNEAQ (reference sequence). CDR3 length equals 18 residues. The CDR3 protein is CASSLISLRTGGFYEQYF. CDR3 nucleotide sequence: TGTGCCAGCAGCTTAATATCGTTGAGGACAGGGGGTTTTTACGAGCAGTACTTC. The full variable domain, completed using reference TRBV7-9 and TRBJ2-7, is DTGVSQNPRHKITKRGQNVTFRCDPISEHNRLYWYRQTLGQGPEFLTYFQNEAQLEKSRLLSDRFSAERPKGSFSTLEIQRTEQGDSAMYLCASSLISLRTGGFYEQYFGPGTRLTVT.

The chain carries TRBV14 and TRBJ2-1; TRBD2 agrees at 12 bases. In germline, CDR1 is SGHDN, CDR2 FVKESK. The CDR3 sequence is 15 residues long. V lost 4 bases and J lost 10; bases outside the gene matches: 8. The chain's CDR3 is CASSRLAGAGREQFF. The CDR3 nucleotides read TGTGCCAGCAGCCGACTAGCGGGAGCGGGTAGGGAGCAGTTCTTC.

In the case of this clone: The same CDR3 arises from other DNA sequences in this sample as well. V usage is TRBV6-2 or TRBV6-3 and J usage is TRBJ2-7; D unresolved. Trimming took 6 bases from V and 0 from J, leaving 6 bases between them. Germline lookup yields CDR1 MNHEY and CDR2 SVGEGT. The CDR3 loop spans 12 amino acids. CDR3 sequence (DNA): TGTGCCAGCAGCCTAAGCTCCTACGAGCAGTACTTC. It encodes CASSLSSYEQYF.

The chain recombines TRBV27 with TRBJ2-1; D is possibly TRBD2 (6 bases). V lost 5 bases and J 3 bases, leaving 17 bases between the germline ends. This CDR3 is 16 amino acids long. Germline loops: CDR1 MNHEY, CDR2 SMNVEV (reference sequence). The DNA for the CDR3 is TGTGCCAGCAGTCAGCCCGGACTAAACAACTACAATGAGCAGTTCTTC. It encodes CASSQPGLNNYNEQFF.